Below are 24 T cell receptor beta chains sequenced from a single sample in a study of OX40 agonist ivuxolimab in advanced cancers. Sequencing was performed with immunoSEQ multiplex PCR; in TCRdb, only in-frame clones are kept and a portion is missing. The sample consists of tens of thousands of clones, 80% to 90% of them appearing once. Specimen: CD4+ or CD8+ T cells sorted from blood, collected in a trial of the OX40 agonist ivuxolimab. The receptors here all came from an adult with an advanced solid tumor such as melanoma, head and neck, liver or kidney cancer.

The CDR3 region is CASSSGTSGGANEQFF. The CDR3 region has the DNA TGCGCCAGCAGCTCCGGGACTAGCGGGGGGGCGAATGAGCAGTTCTTC. V is TRBV5-1 and J is TRBJ2-1, with 16 bases matching TRBD2. The CDR3 length is 16 residues. The V gene's germline CDR1 is SGHRS and CDR2 YFSETQ. V lost 3 bases, J lost 7 bases, and 4 bases stayed unmatched.

This clone has only one observation. The chain's CDR3 is CASTGTSGSYEQYF. The CDR3 DNA is TGTGCCAGCACTGGGACTAGCGGGAGCTACGAGCAGTACTTC. The chain joins TRBV2 to TRBJ2-7; TRBD2 matches 14 bases. The CDR3 sequence is 14 residues long. Germline trimming cut 7 bases from V and 3 bases from J; bases unmatched to any gene: 2. The germline gives CDR1 SNHLY, CDR2 FYNNEI.

This clone was picked up one time. V is TRBV15 and J is TRBJ1-5; a weak D match, TRBD1 (6 bases). The CDR3 covers 15 residues. CDR1 and CDR2 from the germline V gene are LNHNV and YYDKDF (reference sequence). Trimming took off 3 bases at V and 1 base at J, with 10 bases between the two ends. The chain's CDR3 is CATSRRGGSNQPQHF. The CDR3 DNA reads as TGTGCCACCAGCAGGAGGGGGGGAAGCAATCAGCCCCAGCATTTT. Complete variable domain (other parts from reference TRBV15 and TRBJ1-5): DAMVIQNPRYQVTQFGKPVTLSCSQTLNHNVMYWYQQKSSQAPKLLFHYYDKDFNNEADTPDNFQSRRPNTSFCFLDIRSPGLGDTAMYLCATSRRGGSNQPQHFGDGTRLSIL.

The chain combines TRBV7-9 with TRBJ2-1; either TRBD1 or TRBD2 may fit D (7 bases each). Germline values: CDR1 SEHNR, CDR2 FQNEAQ (reference sequence). The V gene lost 4 bases and the J gene lost 9 bases, with 16 bases spanning the gap. CDR3 length: 14 residues. CDR3 in amino acids: CASSSSPGGGEQFF. Written as DNA, the CDR3 is TGTGCCAGCAGCTCATCTCCAGGGGGGGGTGAGCAGTTCTTC.

The J gene is TRBJ2-7, the V gene TRBV27, with D maybe TRBD2 (6 bases). Trimming cost V 5 bases and J 2 bases, with 28 bases left between them. CDR1 is MNHEY, CDR2 SMNVEV, per germline (reference sequence). The CDR3 has 19 residues. CDR3 DNA sequence: TGTGCCAGCAGTACCGTCGGGACGGGACTTGGCGACCGGCCCTACGAGCAGTACTTC. This sequence encodes CASSTVGTGLGDRPYEQYF.

The chain is built from TRBV28 and TRBJ2-7, with D uncertain. Trimming took 6 bases from V and 4 from J, leaving 13 bases between them. CDR3 length: 13 amino acids. Germline V gene lookup returns CDR1 MDHEN and CDR2 SYDVKM. The CDR3: CASRPGWGYEQYF. In DNA, the CDR3 is TGTGCCAGCAGACCCGGCTGGGGTTACGAGCAGTACTTC.

The sample holds one count of this clone. The gene calls are TRBV27 and TRBJ2-7, with D possibly TRBD2 on 6 matching bases. Per the germline V gene, CDR1 is MNHEY and CDR2 is SMNVEV (reference sequence). The germline V and J ends were trimmed by 4 bases and 4 bases, with 14 bases remaining between them. The CDR3 consists of 14 residues. The CDR3 DNA follows: TGTGCCAGCAGTTGGTCCGGGAGAACTTACGAGCAGTACTTC. Translation: CASSWSGRTYEQYF.

The J gene is TRBJ1-4, the V gene TRBV9, with 8 positions matching TRBD1. After removal of 2 bases from V and 5 bases from J, the junction contained 8 bases not matched to a gene. The CDR3 runs to 16 residues. Per germline, CDR1 SGDLS and CDR2 YYNGEE. The CDR3 DNA reads as TGTGCCAGCAGCGTTGGTGGTCGGACAGGGAATGAAAAACTGTTTTTT. Translated: CASSVGGRTGNEKLFF.

Concerning this clone itself: Additional DNA sequences in this sample encode the identical CDR3. The chain couples TRBV2 to TRBJ1-6; maybe TRBD1 (5 bases). Trimming removed 3 bases at V and 9 bases at J, with 21 bases between. The CDR3 extends over 17 amino acids. CDR1 is SNHLY, CDR2 FYNNEI, per germline. The CDR3 sequence: CASSEELAGQWGSPLHF. The CDR3 DNA sequence: TGTGCCAGCAGTGAGGAGCTTGCGGGGCAGTGGGGTTCACCCCTCCACTTT.

This chain links TRBV4-1 with TRBJ2-5; D is uncertain. CDR1 is MGHRA, CDR2 YSYEKL, per germline. The CDR3 is 12 amino acids. Trimming removed 0 bases at V and 11 bases at J, with 10 bases between. DNA of the CDR3: TGCGCCAGCAGCCAAGAGTCTAAGAGGCAGTACTTC. It translates to CASSQESKRQYF.

A note on this clone: At the DNA level, this CDR3 is encoded by other sequences in the same sample as well. The rearrangement links TRBV30 to TRBJ2-7; D is undetermined. The germline gives CDR1 GTSNPN, CDR2 SVGIG (reference sequence). The CDR3 sequence is 13 residues long. V dropped 0 bases and J dropped 5 bases, with 11 bases sitting between them. As DNA, the CDR3 is TGTGCCTGGAGTGTACTCCGTGGGGACGAGCAGTACTTC. Residues: CAWSVLRGDEQYF.

V usage is TRBV30 and J usage is TRBJ2-7; 7 bases match TRBD2. Trimming removed 0 bases from V and 1 base from J; junction bases left unmatched: 12. Germline CDR1 is GTSNPN and CDR2 is SVGIG (reference sequence). The CDR3 has 17 residues. The CDR3 here is CAWSVNGRGTLSYEQYF. CDR3 bases: TGTGCCTGGAGTGTAAACGGGCGGGGGACTCTTTCCTACGAGCAGTACTTC.

The chain is built from TRBV10-1 and TRBJ2-7, with D uncertain. Germline CDR1 is WNHNN and CDR2 is SYGVQD (reference sequence). The CDR3 spans 13 residues. V was cut by 2 bases and J by 3 bases, with 8 bases left in between. CDR3 coding DNA: TGCGCCAGCAGTGAGGGAAGCGACTACGAGCAGTACTTC. Protein: CASSEGSDYEQYF.

The chain is built from TRBV28 and TRBJ1-2, with D perhaps matching TRBD1 (5 bases). The CDR3 runs to 17 residues. V gave up 4 bases and J gave up 7 bases, with 25 bases separating them. Looked up from germline, CDR1 is MDHEN and CDR2 is SYDVKM. CDR3 loop: CASSYITGTDEDGGYTF. The CDR3 region has the DNA TGTGCCAGCAGTTACATTACCGGGACCGACGAGGATGGTGGCTACACCTTC.

CDR3 nucleotides: TGTGCCAGCAGCTTAGGCAAGGGCAGGCGATTCTCCTACAATGAGCAGTTCTTC. Residues: CASSLGKGRRFSYNEQFF. The chain joins TRBV13 to TRBJ2-1; D gene unclear. Germline-derived CDR1 and CDR2 are PRHDT and FYEKMQ (reference sequence). V lost 0 bases to trimming and J lost 0 bases, with 15 bases between them. The CDR3 is 18 amino acids.

The genes are TRBV9 and TRBJ2-7; D is perhaps TRBD2 (5 bases). This CDR3 is 15 amino acids long. The ends were cut back, 6 bases at V and 3 bases at J, with 19 bases in the middle. The germline gives CDR1 SGDLS, CDR2 YYNGEE. The chain's CDR3 is CASNKEEGGLYEQYF. CDR3 in DNA: TGTGCCAGCAACAAAGAAGAGGGCGGACTCTACGAGCAGTACTTC.

This rearrangement joins TRBV4-1 to TRBJ2-7; possible D gene TRBD2, 5 bases. Germline CDR1 MGHRA, CDR2 YSYEKL. This CDR3 is built from 15 residues. The V end lost 0 bases, the J end lost 3 bases, and 12 bases lay between the germline ends. CDR3 amino acids: CASSQDRTGSYEQYF. The CDR3 DNA reads TGCGCCAGCAGCCAAGATCGGACGGGAAGCTACGAGCAGTACTTC.

In its sample, this clone was seen once. This rearrangement joins TRBV4-1 to TRBJ2-7; 13 bases match TRBD2. The CDR3 runs to 17 residues. The ends lost 2 bases at V and 1 base at J; junction bases unmatched: 5. The germline gives CDR1 MGHRA, CDR2 YSYEKL. The CDR3 here is CASSQNTGLAGSYEQYF. The CDR3 nucleotides are TGCGCCAGCAGCCAAAACACGGGACTAGCGGGGTCCTACGAGCAGTACTTC.

The chain combines TRBV4-1 with TRBJ1-4; 8 bases fit TRBD1. In germline, CDR1 is MGHRA, CDR2 YSYEKL. Trimming at V came to 7 bases and at J to 8 bases, leaving 6 bases not matched to a gene. The CDR3 covers 13 residues. CDR3: CASTPGGREKLFF. For the CDR3, the DNA is TGCGCCAGCACCCCAGGGGGCAGAGAAAAACTGTTTTTT.

The chain is built from TRBV27 and TRBJ2-4; D is uncertain. CDR1 and CDR2 (germline): MNHEY, SMNVEV (reference sequence). Trimming removed 3 bases from V and 0 bases from J, with 6 bases in between. The CDR3 consists of 14 residues. The CDR3 DNA reads TGTGCCAGCAGTTTTGGGTTAGCCAAAAACATTCAGTACTTC. Translating it yields CASSFGLAKNIQYF.

The V and J genes are TRBV27 and TRBJ2-4; the D is unclear. CDR1 and CDR2 (germline): MNHEY, SMNVEV (reference sequence). Between the trimmed V and J ends, which lost 5 bases and 0 bases, there was a span of 14 bases. This CDR3 is 16 amino acids long. The DNA for the CDR3 is TGTGCCAGCAGTCTCGATGGGCCTTTAGCCAAAAACATTCAGTACTTC. Translating gives CASSLDGPLAKNIQYF.

The chain is built from TRBV5-6 and TRBJ1-2, with D unclear. The V end was cut by 1 base, the J end by 3 bases, with 19 bases between. Germline CDR1 is SGHDT and CDR2 is YYEEEE. The CDR3 loop spans 17 amino acids. The CDR3 sequence is CASSLLDSDLTDYGYTF. DNA for the CDR3: TGTGCCAGCAGCTTGTTAGATTCCGACCTTACAGACTATGGCTACACCTTC.

As concerns this clone: Other DNA sequences of this sample code for an identical CDR3. V gene TRBV2 combines with J gene TRBJ2-1; D ambiguous. There are 12 residues in the CDR3. The V end lost 4 bases, the J end lost 4 bases, and 5 bases lay between the germline ends. In germline, CDR1 is SNHLY, CDR2 FYNNEI. CDR3 amino acids: CASSGRYNEQFF. The CDR3 nucleotides are TGTGCCAGCAGTGGACGGTACAATGAGCAGTTCTTC.

The V call is TRBV4-1, the J call TRBJ2-5; a possible D gene is TRBD1 (6 bases). The CDR3 spans 12 residues. V gave up 4 bases and J gave up 14 bases, with 17 bases separating them. Germline values: CDR1 MGHRA, CDR2 YSYEKL. For the CDR3, the DNA is TGCGCCAGCAGCCCGCCCCAGGGGACGGGCTACTTC. Protein sequence: CASSPPQGTGYF.